The clone carrying this T cell receptor (beta chain) was seen only a few times. The antigen remains unidentified. The repertoire was sequenced with immunoSEQ multiplex PCR; TCRdb's copy has only in-frame clones and lacks some. The sample shows roughly 35,000 clones, 75% to 95% of them seen only once. These data are taken from a study of T cells in localized non-small cell lung cancer. Study conclusions and caveats: Within adjacent lung there appeared a median approximately 62 of the top 100 tumor clones. Heterogeneity cannot be ruled out, as sequencing used one tumor region only. Uninvolved adjacent lung had more T cell clonality than any other tissue, topping tumor. Higher adjacent-lung clonality was associated with shorter survival.

Germline-derived CDR1 and CDR2 are SNHLY and FYNNEI. CDR3 size: 13 residues. V gave up 5 bases and J gave up 0 bases, with 2 bases separating them. The source was peripheral blood mononuclear cells, collected before any cancer treatment. The receptor was derived from a female donor aged 60 or older with stage II lung adenocarcinoma. V and J are TRBV2 and TRBJ2-6; no firm D call. CDR3 residues: CASSISGANVLTF. The CDR3 nucleotides read TGTGCCAGCAGTATCTCTGGGGCCAACGTCCTGACTTTC.